The sequence of this T cell receptor (beta chain) was determined in a study of T cell clonality in common variable immunodeficiency. Diagnosis required reduced IgG, IgA and/or IgM with specific antibody deficiency. Overall study findings and caveats: Fewer deletions and N-nucleotide insertions were reportedly seen in common variable immunodeficiency TCR beta sequences.

The table lists this clone with a few counts. Its antigen is undetermined. The read ends 3 residues early relative to the CDR3; the germline J gene fills the gap. Here immunoSEQ multiplex PCR was the method, and the copy in TCRdb shows in-frame clones only, minus some. The sample shows about 28,000 clones, no singletons; the ten largest hold just over 3%. V was clipped by 4 bases and J by 4 bases, with 13 bases between them. Germline CDR1 and CDR2: SGHTA and FQGTGA. This CDR3 is 14 amino acids long. V is TRBV7-3 and J is TRBJ2-5, with D perhaps TRBD2 (5 bases). The receptor was derived from a human donor with common variable immunodeficiency. Sequencing was performed on peripheral blood mononuclear cells. The CDR3 bases that were read are TGTGCCAGCAGCTCCTCGGGGAACGGAGAGACC. Its translation: CASSSSGNGET. The CDR3 in full is CASSSSGNGETQYF.